Listed here is a single TCR beta chain. The V gene's germline CDR1 is MNHNS and CDR2 SASEGT. This CDR3 region has 15 residues. The ends lost 5 bases at V and 6 bases at J; junction bases unmatched: 9. These data come from a study of T cells in Graves' hyperthyroidism and ophthalmopathy. The study enrolled patients aged 18 to 65 with newly diagnosed hyperthyroidism of under 2 months' duration. Researchers amplified the TCR beta CDR3 regions from RNA transcripts. The HTBI primer set drove a first-round RT-PCR of the TCR CDR3. TCRdb itself ran the multiplex PCR reads through MiXCR, one entry per CDR3 protein. The sample has over 650,000 distinct CDR3 sequences, roughly 15% seen once.

The gene calls are TRBV6-1 and TRBJ1-1; TRBD1 aligns across 10 bases. The sequencing sample was made of blood. This clonotype originated in a man between 18 and 29 years old with Graves' hyperthyroidism. The CDR3 sequence: CASSPRQGARAEAFF. The CDR3 DNA reads as TGTGCCAGCAGTCCCCGACAGGGGGCGAGGGCTGAAGCTTTCTTT.